This paragraph reports one T cell receptor (beta chain). What it binds is not known. In the same sample, other DNA sequences code for this CDR3. Germline V gives CDR1 SGHRS, CDR2 YFSETQ. The CDR3 runs 14 residues. V shed 0 bases and J shed 2 bases, with 8 bases lying between them. The assay was immunoSEQ multiplex PCR, and TCRdb's table has in-frame clones only and misses some. The table shows fewer than 1.4 million clones, with around 78% occurring only once. This sample is drawn from a study of shared clonotypes between healthy human individuals. Study-level information: Each donor's CD4 naive and CD4 memory cells filled three plates apiece, CD8 naive two, and CD8 memory one.

Whole-study results and caveats: Naive CD4 clonotype sharing across several donors was approximately 5%.

The chain employs TRBV5-1 and TRBJ2-5; D may be TRBD1 (6 bases). The TCR was taken from a man aged 18 to 30 in good health. Some clones in this sample may be carry-over from other donors' samples. Sequenced: memory CD4+ T cells from PBMCs. Regarding subset: CD45RA-negative fraction. The CDR3 is CASSLETGQETQYF. The CDR3 DNA follows: TGCGCCAGCAGCTTGGAGACAGGTCAAGAGACCCAGTACTTC.